The clone carrying this T cell receptor (beta chain) was picked up many times. Its cognate antigen is unknown. Any patient presenting with uncontrolled infection, other autoimmune disease, pregnancy or lactation was left out. This sample is drawn from a study of T cells in Graves' hyperthyroidism and ophthalmopathy. At the level of the study: Blood from the periphery was taken at initial diagnosis, before any treatment. Whole-study findings and limits: Ophthalmopathy was identified by the model a median approximately 6.9 months ahead of onset.

TCR beta CDR3 region amplification was performed from RNA transcripts. In the first-round RT-PCR of the TCR CDR3, the HTBI primer set was used. One entry per CDR3 protein results from TCRdb running MiXCR on the multiplex PCR reads. This table has approximately 420,000 distinct CDR3 sequences, roughly an eighth appearing once. V lost 5 bases, J lost 5 bases, and 8 bases stayed unmatched. This CDR3 contains 15 residues. The sequence was obtained from a woman aged 18-29 years with Graves' hyperthyroidism. The sequencing input was blood. V usage is TRBV12-3 or TRBV12-4 and J usage is TRBJ2-7; 11 bases are a match to TRBD2. The CDR3 DNA is TGTGCCAGCAGTCCTCACAAACTAGCGGGAGACGAGCAGTACTTC. Protein: CASSPHKLAGDEQYF.